This is a list of T cell receptor beta chains from one sample in a study of blood T cell repertoires in COVID-19. The data were produced by immunoSEQ multiplex PCR, yet TCRdb's version contains in-frame clones alone and is incomplete. The sample contains roughly 240,000 clones, around four fifths of which appear only once. Sequencing was done on a sample of peripheral blood. The receptors stem from a man in his fifties or sixties who had recovered from COVID-19. Each CDR3 is given with its conserved first and last residue. D genes are given only for firm matches. The size field is filled for only some rows; it gives once, few, many or a size class.

abundance	d_gene	v_gene	len	j_gene	CDR3nt	CDR3aa
-	TRBD2	TRBV11-3	15	TRBJ2-7	TGTGCCAGCAGCTCTAGCGGGGGGTATTCCTACGAGCAGTACTTC	CASSSSGGYSYEQYF
-	TRBD1	TRBV9	14	TRBJ2-7	TGTGCCAGCAGCGGGGGACAGAATTTCTACGAGCAGTACTTC	CASSGGQNFYEQYF
-	TRBD2	TRBV4-1	16	TRBJ2-1	TGCGCCAGCAGCCAAGATCTGCGGGAGGGCCTCAATGAGCAGTTCTTC	CASSQDLREGLNEQFF
-	TRBD1	TRBV5-1	14	TRBJ1-2	TGCGCCAGCAGCCCCGACAGGGGGCTCGGGGGCTACACCTTC	CASSPDRGLGGYTF
-	-	TRBV10-2	14	TRBJ1-1	TGCGCCAGCACCCTGGGCAGGGTGAACACTGAAGCTTTCTTT	CASTLGRVNTEAFF
-	-	TRBV5-1	15	TRBJ2-7	TGCGCCAGCAGCTTGATGTGGGCATCCTCCTACGAGCAGTACTTC	CASSLMWASSYEQYF
-	-	TRBV3-1/TRBV3-2	14	TRBJ1-2	TGTGCCAGCACTGGCCGGGGATTGTCCTATGGCTACACCTTC	CASTGRGLSYGYTF
once	-	TRBV3-1/TRBV3-2	12	TRBJ1-6	TGTGCCAGCAGCCAGGCTAATTCACCCCTCCACTTT	CASSQANSPLHF
-	TRBD1	TRBV9	15	TRBJ2-7	TGTGCCAGCAGCGTAGCGGCAGGGGGTTTCTACGAGCAGTACTTC	CASSVAAGGFYEQYF
-	-	TRBV28	14	TRBJ1-2	TGTGCCAGCAGTGTTGTCACAGCCCCCTATGGCTACACCTTC	CASSVVTAPYGYTF
few	TRBD1	TRBV30	12	TRBJ1-6	TGTGCCTGGAGGGACAGGGGCTGGGCCCTCCACTTT	CAWRDRGWALHF
-	-	TRBV6-5	12	TRBJ2-7	TGTGCCAGCAGTCTAGACCCCCACGAGCAGTACTTC	CASSLDPHEQYF
-	-	TRBV5-5	16	TRBJ2-6	TGTGCCAGCAGCTTTGAGGGAGCGTGGGGGGCCAACGTCCTGACTTTC	CASSFEGAWGANVLTF